This TCR beta chain appears in the sequencing data of a study of blood T cells in healthy people across ages (dated by TCRdb to between 2014 and 2016). As for the study more broadly: In model experiments, template switching captured about one uniquely barcoded TCR beta cDNA molecule for every two T cells. Using deep sequencing normalized with unique cDNA molecular identifiers, the study measured how TCR beta repertoire diversity changes with age. The donors were divided into four age groups: young (average 16 years), middle-aged (approximately 39), aged (approximately 62) and long-lived (roughly 88). To avoid experimental bias, donors of different ages were randomly spread across the sequencing lanes. The study analyzed two additional independent replicas of 1 million unique cDNA reads from the same blood draw for two donors, one aged 18 to 30 and one aged 80 or older.

Concerning this clonotype: The target of this receptor is not known. No much larger clone exists at a distance of one base, and base qualities are not known.

The roughly 39 donors, aged about 6 to 100 years, were systemically healthy Caucasian individuals from Russia. Each donor gave about 9.2 milliliters of peripheral blood, drawn into EDTA-treated Vacutainer tubes. Ficoll-Paque density-gradient centrifugation was used to isolate PBMCs, with at least 6 million obtained per sample. Trizol reagent was used to extract total RNA from the PBMCs, yielding at least 6 micrograms per sample. For every donor, flow cytometry on a PBMC aliquot measured the percentage of naive CD45RAhigh/CD27high T cells. Library prep was done by 5' RACE. Instrument on record: Illumina HiSeq 2500. A second PCR of 7 to 11 cycles was run with a J-beta primer mix and a sample-barcoded 5' primer. Each TCR beta cDNA molecule received a unique molecular identifier from a template-switch 5' adaptor carrying 12 random nucleotides. Each sample yielded at least 3 million CDR3-containing paired-end reads. The Mint cDNA synthesis kit, primed by a TRBC-specific oligonucleotide, was used to synthesize first-strand cDNA from all RNA. After uracil-DNA glycosylase treatment, a first 18-cycle PCR used universal primers M1SS and BC2_uni_R on all cDNA. Per the original workflow: Each sample was normalized by randomly selecting 1 million high-quality reads, each carrying a distinct molecular identifier. Instead of being binned into consensus sequences, reads that shared molecular identifiers were thrown out. MiTCR, run with a Q25 quality threshold and the strictest error-elimination algorithm, handled CDR3 identification, clonotype clustering and error correction. A nonparametric unseen species model using Euler transformation provided a lower-bound estimate of total TCR beta diversity. Using fastp trimming at Q25 and MiXCR clonotype assembly, TCRdb reanalyzed the public sequencing data and kept in-frame beta chains. Duplicate CDR3 protein sequences are folded into a single record with the most common DNA and genes. The V and J calls, along with clone size, are taken from TCRdb and not from the paper's own processing. Within this sample are approximately 1.5 million distinct CDR3 sequences, with around 36% of them counted one time only. The ten largest clones add up to approximately 10% of the sample.

Overall study outcomes, separate from this receptor: Total diversity estimates from one million sequenced T cells were considered lower bounds and underestimates. Observed TCR beta diversity per million T cells fell roughly linearly with age, and a significant reduction was already apparent by age approximately 40. Because the CMV infection status of the donors was unknown, age-related changes in expanded clonotypes may potentially have been confounded. The percentage of naive T cells measured by flow cytometry correlated strongly with observed TCR beta diversity. Compared with the aged group, more naive CD4+ T cells, fewer expanded clones and increased TCR diversity were shown by the long-lived group, suggesting age selection. Bulk unsorted PBMC profiling prevented conclusive comparison of naive and antigen-experienced compartments.

Including the terminal cysteine and phenylalanine, the CDR3 comprises 13 residues. Solely the CDR3 DNA is kept, with 39 bases framed from the first base. The germline V gene (reference sequence) gives CDR1 as GTSNPN and CDR2 as SVGIG. Deletion took 4 bases off V and 2 bases off J, with a span of 8 bases between the germline ends. Rearrangement joined TRBV30 to TRBJ1-4; the D gene remains uncertain. The sample taken for sequencing was blood. This sequence was found in a woman in her thirties in good health. The CDR3 corresponds to CAWNFATNEKLFF. The DNA is TGTGCCTGGAATTTTGCGACTAATGAAAAACTGTTTTTT.